This T cell receptor (beta chain) was sequenced in a study of Tregs in tolerant kidney transplant recipients. Unstimulated regulatory T cells (CD4+CD25+CD127-), CD4+CD25- non-regulatory cells, CD4 and CD8 cells were FACS-sorted from thawed PBMCs. About this clone itself: The antigen is unknown.

The table came from immunoSEQ multiplex PCR; TCRdb's copy has only in-frame clones and leaves some out. This repertoire shows roughly 66,000 clones, around 90% found once; its top ten account for about a tenth. The ends were cut back, 3 bases at V and 4 bases at J, with 13 bases in the middle. Germline V gene lookup returns CDR1 LNHNV and CDR2 YYDKDF (reference sequence). The CDR3 runs 14 residues. General study results and limits: In tolerant patients, donor-specific Tregs outgrew total Tregs, suggesting antigen-driven expansion. Nucleotide sequences could not be compared across some patients' samples due to primer changes. The most relevant donor-specific Treg TCRbeta repertoire apparently came from expansion with activated donor B cells.

The chain uses TRBV15 and TRBJ2-7, with D tentatively TRBD2 (6 bases). The receptor comes from a human donor who received a combined kidney and bone marrow transplant. Sequenced here: CD8+ T cells from blood, sampled before the transplant. The CDR3 loop reads CATSSGDSLYEQYF. The CDR3 DNA reads as TGTGCCACCAGCAGCGGGGACTCTCTTTACGAGCAGTACTTC.